This is a list of T cell receptor beta chains from one sample in a study of cytomegalovirus exposure and HLA in healthy donors. Sequencing was performed with immunoSEQ multiplex PCR; in TCRdb, only in-frame clones are kept and a portion is missing. The data show around 160,000 clones, 85% seen once. Material: PBMCs. Receptors were obtained from a man aged 25-40 years in good health and CMV-seropositive. The CDR3 runs from the conserved cysteine through the conserved F or W. A D gene is named only where the DNA matches it firmly. Where a row states a size, it is once, few, many or the class of an expanded clone; other rows omit it.

TRBV4-1	-	-	15	TRBJ2-7	CASSSLGGPRDEQYF	TGCGCCAGCAGCTCCCTAGGGGGACCACGGGACGAGCAGTACTTC
TRBV7-8	-	-	17	TRBJ1-4	CASSLGWQPATNEKLFF	TGTGCCAGCAGCTTAGGTTGGCAGCCAGCGACTAATGAAAAACTGTTTTTT
TRBV9	-	many	14	TRBJ1-4	CASSVSPRNEKLFF	TGTGCCAGCAGCGTATCCCCCAGGAATGAAAAACTGTTTTTT
TRBV21-1	-	-	16	TRBJ1-3	CASSARTVLGGNTIYF	TGTGCCAGCAGCGCCCGGACAGTCCTTGGGGGAAACACCATATATTTT
TRBV4-1	TRBD1	-	21	TRBJ2-2	CASSQDGLYSRDRGVTGELFF	TGCGCCAGCAGCCAAGATGGGTTGTACTCCCGGGACAGGGGAGTTACCGGGGAGCTGTTTTTT
TRBV27	TRBD1	-	13	TRBJ1-2	CASSWTGGSGYTF	TGTGCCAGCAGCTGGACAGGGGGGTCCGGCTACACCTTC
TRBV11-2	-	-	13	TRBJ2-5	CASSPGYQETQYF	TGTGCCAGCAGCCCGGGGTACCAAGAGACCCAGTACTTC
TRBV18	-	once	14	TRBJ1-5	CASSPTLSNQPQHF	TGTGCCAGCTCACCAACTCTTAGCAATCAGCCCCAGCATTTT
TRBV6-6	-	-	14	TRBJ2-1	CASMFTSSYNEQFF	TGTGCCAGCATGTTCACGAGCTCCTACAATGAGCAGTTCTTC
TRBV5-6	TRBD1	once	13	TRBJ2-7	CASSGDRGYEQYF	TGTGCCAGCAGCGGAGACAGGGGTTACGAGCAGTACTTC
TRBV11-2	TRBD2	-	15	TRBJ2-5	CASSLVAGEQETQYF	TGTGCCAGCAGCTTAGTAGCGGGGGAGCAAGAGACCCAGTACTTC
TRBV5-5	-	-	14	TRBJ1-5	CASSFTGGEQPQHF	TGTGCCAGCAGCTTCACGGGGGGCGAGCAGCCCCAGCATTTT
TRBV10-3	-	-	13	TRBJ2-7	CAITRTDSYEQYF	TGTGCCATCACCCGGACAGACTCCTACGAGCAGTACTTC
TRBV2	TRBD2	-	15	TRBJ2-5	CASSTGLAEGETQYF	TGTGCCAGCAGTACCGGACTAGCCGAAGGGGAGACCCAGTACTTC
TRBV7-2	-	-	13	TRBJ2-7	CASSLGAEYEQYF	TGTGCCAGCAGCTTAGGAGCGGAGTACGAGCAGTACTTC
TRBV6-6	TRBD1	-	11	TRBJ2-1	CASSWTGEQFF	TGTGCCAGCAGTTGGACAGGTGAGCAGTTCTTC
TRBV11-2	TRBD1	many	15	TRBJ2-3	CASTYWTGATDTQYF	TGTGCCAGCACCTATTGGACAGGGGCCACAGATACGCAGTATTTT
TRBV25-1	TRBD2	-	15	TRBJ2-3	CASSTGAGSTDTQYF	TGTGCCAGCAGTACGGGAGCGGGGAGCACAGATACGCAGTATTTT
TRBV6-5	-	-	13	TRBJ1-1	CASSLGTWTEAFF	TGTGCCAGCAGTTTGGGGACATGGACTGAAGCTTTCTTT
TRBV25-1	-	-	14	TRBJ1-3	CASSFGTGGNTIYF	TGTGCCAGCAGTTTTGGGACTGGTGGAAACACCATATATTTT
TRBV19	-	-	13	TRBJ1-5	CASSMVWGRPQHF	TGTGCCAGTAGTATGGTCTGGGGCCGGCCCCAGCATTTT
TRBV18	-	-	14	TRBJ2-7	CASSPGGGTYEQYF	TGTGCCAGCTCACCCGGTGGCGGGACCTACGAGCAGTACTTC
TRBV30	-	-	13	TRBJ2-1	CAWSAGTYNEQFF	TGTGCCTGGAGTGCCGGGACCTACAATGAGCAGTTCTTC
TRBV4-3	-	-	15	TRBJ1-2	CASSPRWAGNYGYTF	TGCGCCAGCAGCCCCCGTTGGGCAGGGAACTATGGCTACACCTTC
TRBV23-1	-	-	16	TRBJ2-7	CASSQSIPGHSREQYF	TGCGCCAGCAGTCAATCGATTCCGGGTCATTCACGCGAGCAGTACTTC
TRBV4-2	TRBD1	-	16	TRBJ1-2	CASSQATGQANYGYTF	TGTGCCAGCAGCCAAGCTACAGGACAGGCTAACTATGGCTACACCTTC
TRBV2	TRBD1	-	16	TRBJ1-5	CAGSEQGAGSNQPQHF	TGTGCCGGGAGCGAACAGGGGGCCGGTAGCAATCAGCCCCAGCATTTT
TRBV6-5	-	-	15	TRBJ1-2	CASSYSGGADYGYTF	TGTGCCAGCAGTTACTCTGGGGGCGCGGACTATGGCTACACCTTC
TRBV9	-	-	15	TRBJ1-2	CASSDRQPRIGGYTF	TGTGCCAGCAGCGATCGACAGCCGCGGATAGGAGGCTACACCTTC
TRBV27	TRBD2	-	15	TRBJ2-1	CASLPRLAVSNEQFF	TGTGCCAGCCTCCCTAGACTAGCGGTATCCAATGAGCAGTTCTTC
TRBV13	-	-	14	TRBJ1-2	CASSLRQGNYGYTF	TGTGCCAGCAGCCTACGCCAGGGGAACTATGGCTACACCTTC
TRBV19	TRBD1	-	15	TRBJ1-1	CATFYDRGLNTEAFF	TGTGCCACCTTTTACGACAGGGGATTGAACACTGAAGCTTTCTTT
TRBV9	-	-	15	TRBJ2-7	CASSVRAGPIYEQYF	TGTGCCAGCAGCGTACGGGCGGGGCCCATCTACGAGCAGTACTTC
TRBV10-1	-	few	15	TRBJ2-1	CASSGGPSSYNEQFF	TGCGCCAGCAGTGGAGGGCCCAGCTCCTACAATGAGCAGTTCTTC
TRBV7-3	-	-	15	TRBJ2-1	CASSSLSGRGNEQFF	TGTGCCAGCAGCTCCCTTAGCGGCAGAGGCAATGAGCAGTTCTTC
TRBV9	TRBD1	once	17	TRBJ2-6	CASSVEGTASGANVLTF	TGTGCCAGCAGCGTAGAGGGGACAGCCTCTGGGGCCAACGTCCTGACTTTC
TRBV29-1	TRBD2	-	14	TRBJ2-1	CSVAKRGEGNGQFF	TGCAGCGTTGCGAAGCGGGGGGAGGGAAATGGGCAGTTCTTC
TRBV10-2	TRBD1	-	18	TRBJ1-4	CASSENLFGQGLNEKLFF	TGCGCCAGCAGTGAGAACCTCTTCGGACAGGGTTTAAATGAAAAACTGTTTTTT
TRBV5-8	-	-	14	TRBJ1-1	CASSLQGGNTEAFF	TGTGCCAGCAGCTTGCAAGGGGGGAACACTGAAGCTTTCTTT
TRBV6-5	-	-	13	TRBJ1-5	CASSYSPYQPQHF	TGTGCCAGCAGTTACTCCCCGTATCAGCCCCAGCATTTT
TRBV12-5	-	few	12	TRBJ1-2	CASGLYRVGYTF	TGTGCTAGTGGTTTGTACAGGGTCGGCTACACCTTC
TRBV5-4	TRBD2	-	17	TRBJ2-1	CASSLREGGSSYNEQFF	TGTGCCAGCAGCTTGAGGGAGGGAGGTAGCTCCTACAATGAGCAGTTCTTC
TRBV9	TRBD2	-	16	TRBJ2-3	CASSPHGGAETDTQYF	TGTGCCAGCAGCCCACACGGGGGGGCTGAAACAGATACGCAGTATTTT
TRBV29-1	TRBD1	-	15	TRBJ1-1	CSASIGAGGRSEAFF	TGCAGCGCCTCGATTGGGGCAGGGGGGCGGTCTGAAGCTTTCTTT
TRBV29-1	TRBD1	-	16	TRBJ2-7	CSVEGDLDRGAYEQYF	TGCAGCGTTGAGGGGGACTTGGACAGGGGAGCCTACGAGCAGTACTTC
TRBV6-5	-	-	13	TRBJ1-4	CASSYSKGGKLFF	TGTGCCAGCAGTTACTCAAAAGGCGGAAAACTGTTTTTT
TRBV7-4	-	-	14	TRBJ1-4	CASSLRGREEKLFF	TGTGCCAGCAGCTTGCGGGGGCGTGAGGAAAAACTGTTTTTT
TRBV7-2	-	-	15	TRBJ2-6	CASTQAGRGANVLTF	TGTGCCAGCACCCAAGCGGGCCGTGGGGCCAACGTCCTGACTTTC
TRBV19	-	-	17	TRBJ1-3	CASQPRPGNPSGNTIYF	TGTGCCAGCCAGCCTCGCCCCGGGAACCCCTCTGGAAACACCATATATTTT
TRBV4-3	TRBD1	-	18	TRBJ2-2	CASSQFNAGQGHTGELFF	TGCGCCAGCAGCCAATTTAACGCGGGACAGGGTCACACCGGGGAGCTGTTTTTT
TRBV11-2	TRBD2	-	14	TRBJ2-5	CASSPAGGRETQYF	TGTGCCAGCAGCCCTGCGGGGGGTCGGGAGACCCAGTACTTC
TRBV4-1	-	-	13	TRBJ1-1	CASSPPNGVEAFF	TGCGCCAGCAGCCCCCCCAACGGGGTTGAAGCTTTCTTT
TRBV7-7	-	-	15	TRBJ2-1	CASSLDGSSYNEQFF	TGTGCTAGCAGCTTAGATGGGAGCTCCTACAATGAGCAGTTCTTC
TRBV6-5	TRBD1	-	14	TRBJ2-7	CASSSGTGVHEQYF	TGTGCCAGCAGTTCCGGGACAGGGGTTCACGAGCAGTACTTC
TRBV7-8	-	-	13	TRBJ2-1	CASSSPTLNEQFF	TGTGCCAGCAGCTCCCCTACCCTAAATGAGCAGTTCTTC
TRBV13	-	few	13	TRBJ2-2	CASSPQETGELFF	TGTGCCAGCAGCCCCCAAGAGACCGGGGAGCTGTTTTTT
TRBV9	-	-	15	TRBJ1-3	CASSVATGTSGTIYF	TGTGCCAGCAGCGTAGCTACAGGGACCTCGGGCACCATATATTTT
TRBV11-2	TRBD2	-	16	TRBJ2-3	CASSLRGGSSTDTQYF	TGTGCCAGCAGCTTACGTGGCGGGAGTAGCACAGATACGCAGTATTTT
TRBV30	-	-	18	TRBJ1-4	CAWSVPLETGWGNEKLFF	TGTGCCTGGAGTGTACCCCTCGAAACAGGGTGGGGGAATGAAAAACTGTTTTTT
TRBV5-1	-	-	13	TRBJ1-5	CASSLALNQPQHF	TGCGCCAGCAGCTTGGCCCTAAATCAGCCCCAGCATTTT